This T cell receptor (beta chain) was obtained from a study of blood T cells in healthy people across ages. V lost 5 bases and J lost 6, with 20 bases in between. From germline, CDR1 is MDHEN and CDR2 SYDVKM. CDR3 length: 15 residues. The table lists this clonotype with a few counts. Primed by a sample-barcoded 5' primer and a J-beta primer mix, a second PCR proceeded for about 6 to 11 cycles. One entry per CDR3 protein results from TCRdb running MiXCR on the 5' RACE reads. The sample includes 650,000 to 900,000 distinct CDR3 sequences, 62% of them seen just once. The chain couples TRBV28 to TRBJ2-7; D unresolved. The source of this sequence is a man aged 30 to 39 in good health. The sequencing sample was made of blood. The CDR3 spells CASSLGTSLSSEQYF. CDR3 coding DNA: TGTGCCAGCAGTCTCGGCACAAGCCTCTCTTCCGAGCAGTACTTC.